This is a list of T cell receptor beta chains from one sample in a study of human T cells and chemical hapten exposure. MiXCR was run by TCRdb on the RACE reads, yielding one entry per CDR3 protein. Of approximately 74,000 distinct CDR3 sequences in the sample, approximately 35% were seen once. The source material was whole blood, sampled in connection with sensitization to the hapten diphenylcyclopropenone (DPC). These TCRs come from a man aged 40-49 years with alopecia areata. Some clones in this sample may be carry-over from other donors' samples. Each CDR3 is given with its conserved first and last residue. The order of the fields is D gene, clone size, J gene, V gene, CDR3 protein, CDR3 DNA. The D gene is left open where the match is weak. The size of a clone is reported for some rows only, either as once, few or many, or as a class for expanded clones.

TRBD1,-,TRBJ1-5,TRBV20-1,CSASKGADQPQHF,TGCAGTGCTAGCAAGGGGGCCGATCAGCCCCAGCATTTT
-,-,TRBJ1-5,TRBV11-2,CASSLERFNQPQHF,TGTGCCAGCAGCTTAGAACGGTTTAATCAGCCCCAGCATTTT
-,few,TRBJ2-3,TRBV9,CASSARLVSASTDTQYF,TGTGCCAGCAGCGCTCGACTAGTTTCGGCTAGCACAGATACGCAGTATTTT
-,-,TRBJ2-5,TRBV7-8,CASSLAIGEETQYF,TGTGCCAGCAGCTTAGCGATAGGTGAAGAGACCCAGTACTTC
TRBD2,-,TRBJ2-1,TRBV7-2,CASSLAGGDTNEQFF,TGTGCCAGCAGCTTAGCGGGAGGGGATACCAATGAGCAGTTCTTC
-,few,TRBJ2-5,TRBV5-1,CASSLEGPQETQYF,TGCGCCAGCAGCTTGGAGGGACCTCAAGAGACCCAGTACTTC
-,-,TRBJ2-1,TRBV3-2,CASSRVEVGSDERFF,TGTGCCAGCAGCCGAGTAGAGGTCGGAAGTGATGAGCGGTTCTTC
-,-,TRBJ1-1,TRBV6-5,CASTNQVGGGDTEAFF,TGTGCCAGCACAAATCAGGTCGGGGGTGGGGACACTGAAGCTTTCTTT
TRBD2,large,TRBJ2-7,TRBV28,CASSPGTSGSSYEQYF,TGTGCCAGCAGTCCCGGGACTAGCGGGAGCTCCTACGAGCAGTACTTC
TRBD2,-,TRBJ2-5,TRBV12-3/TRBV12-4,CASSLRRTSEAQYF,TGTGCCAGCAGTTTACGCCGGACTAGCGAGGCCCAGTACTTC
-,-,TRBJ2-7,TRBV20-1,CSASDKWEQYF,TGCAGTGCTAGTGACAAATGGGAGCAGTACTTC
-,-,TRBJ2-6,TRBV20-1,CSARDPWTEGPAGANVLTF,TGCAGTGCTAGAGATCCCTGGACGGAGGGACCTGCTGGGGCCAACGTCCTGACTTTC
-,-,TRBJ2-5,TRBV6-1,CASRPLQGSETQYF,TGTGCCAGCAGGCCCTTACAGGGTTCAGAGACCCAGTACTTC